The source of this TCR beta chain is a study of beta chain features in type 1 diabetes. Study-wide results and limits: Among type 1 diabetes patients, VDJ junctions had fewer insertions and more deletions. For Type 1 diabetes patients, all four CD4+ subsets carried TCRB CDR3s that were moderately but significantly shorter.

This clone was seen a few times. Its specificity is not known. Germline lookup yields CDR1 MDHEN and CDR2 SYDVKM. The CDR3 is made up of 14 amino acids. The V gene lost 3 bases and the J gene lost 5 bases, with 11 bases spanning the gap. Each of the CD4+ naive, central memory, regulatory and stem cell-like memory populations was sorted via CD45RO/CCR7/CD25/CD127/CD95/CD27. All of the isolated RNA was reverse transcribed, so expressed TCRB transcripts were sequenced. Sequencing was performed with immunoSEQ multiplex PCR; in TCRdb, only in-frame clones are kept and a portion is missing. In the table there are about 160,000 clones, 6.5% to 8.5% of which are singletons.

This clonotype was obtained from a woman aged 18-29 years with type 1 diabetes. The rearrangement uses TRBV28 and TRBJ1-5; D gene uncertain. The sample comprised central memory CD4+ T cells from blood. The CDR3 DNA reads TGTGCCAGCAGTTTTGCAGGCTTAGATCAGCCCCAGCATTTT. Protein: CASSFAGLDQPQHF.